This TCR beta chain was identified in a study of T cell responses to AZD1222 COVID-19 vaccine (TCRdb year 2021). For context, the study as a whole: A total of 233 trial participants underwent TCR sequencing, of whom roughly 210 had received two doses of AZD1222 and 26 had received two doses of the MenACWY control vaccine. Trial participants were enrolled into age subgroups of 18-55, 56-69 and 70-plus years, which contained about 150, 27 and 61 TCR-sequenced participants, respectively. Paper-wide results and their limitations: Epitopes outside the regions mutated in the B.1.351 and B.1.1.7 variants were reportedly recognized by nearly half of the unique spike-specific TCRs. In the small 56-69-year group, the increase in depth fell short of significance, most likely because of low power. Most participants were white British and females outnumbered males, and the authors suggested that clonal diversity may have been underestimated. Only 5 to 7 AZD1222 recipients were SARS-CoV-2 seropositive at baseline, limiting conclusions about previously exposed vaccinees. Because no day 14 peak-response samples were available, the repertoires could be characterized only after the peak T cell response. Spike-specific TCR breadth and depth rose significantly after two AZD1222 doses compared with day 0 and with MenACWY recipients. CD4 TCRs associated with the vaccine covered the entire spike protein, and the dominant responses were in regions 160-218 and 743-854.

The sample's time point, from its label and the paper: about 28 days (+/-7) after the second vaccine dose. AZD1222 recipients given second doses at about 4 weeks or at about 12 weeks were pooled, since spike-specific TCR depth and breadth were not found to differ between the two schedules. Vaccinee samples were obtained from the UK trials COV001 and COV002, which included a single-blind randomized controlled phase 2/3 trial of AZD1222 (ChAdOx1 nCoV-19) in healthy adults. For TCRbeta chain sequencing, PBMC samples from trial participants were taken at day 0 and at day 28 after the second dose. The CDR3 goes from the cysteine to the phenylalanine over 11 residues. Only the CDR3 DNA stays, 33 bases, in frame from base 1. Trimming takes 1 base from V and 5 bases from J, and the germline ends sit 6 bases apart. CDR1 and CDR2 were assigned from the germline V gene (reference sequence) as DFQATT and SNEGSKA.

With respect to this clone: No cognate antigen has been identified for it. No clone much larger than this one lies a single base away; base qualities are absent.

The CDR3 regions of human TCRbeta chains were analyzed by immunosequencing. The source study handled its data this way. TCRs in the repertoires were matched against a reference library of SARS-CoV-2-specific TCRs that had been generated with the MIRA antigen-specificity platform. Breadth was defined as the fraction of unique TCRs that were SARS-CoV-2-associated. Depth was defined as the fraction of total T cells that were SARS-CoV-2-associated. Using the MIRA data, every spike-specific TCR was mapped to the spike region that the TCR reacted to and assigned to either a CD4 or a CD8 class. Log10-transformed breadth and depth values were compared by one-way ANOVA with Sidak's multiple comparisons tests. Entries here come from immuneACCESS through TCRdb and include only in-frame sequences with V and J called. Some clones fail to appear in such tables; in the studies checked, an unresolved V gene covers under half of the shortfall, and the cause of the remainder is unknown. The DNA gave D and trimming, while V, J and clone size come from that table. The sample records 150,000 to 200,000 clones, approximately 89% of which are singletons. The biggest ten clones account for over 1.5% of the sample.

The origin of this receptor is an adult who received the AZD1222 COVID-19 vaccine. The sequencing here drew on peripheral blood, taken 28 days after the second AZD1222 dose. The chain uses TRBV20-1 and TRBJ2-7; the D gene cannot be resolved reliably. The DNA sequence is given as TGCAGTGCTAGAGCGGTGCACGAGCAGTACTTC. The encoded protein is CSARAVHEQYF.